The clone carrying this T cell receptor (beta chain) was detected only a few times. What it recognizes is unknown. Trimming removed 1 base from V and 5 bases from J, with 12 bases in between. Germline V gene data show CDR1 as SGHRS and CDR2 as YFSETQ. The CDR3 covers 15 residues. Constant-region reverse primers amplified full-length variable regions, followed by semi-nested Nested Universal Primer A PCR. TCRdb re-called the 5' RACE reads with MiXCR, one entry per CDR3 protein. This table has about 59,000 distinct CDR3 sequences, less than 25% appearing once. Treg sorting used a CD4+CD25+CD127-/low gate. General study results and limits: Tumor memory CD4+ T cell TCR gene usage clustered with blood and lymph node memory CD4+ cells and lymph node naive CD4+ cells.

The rearrangement links TRBV5-1 to TRBJ2-2; a possible D gene is TRBD1 (5 bases). This sequence was found in a female donor with breast cancer. Sequenced material: tumor-infiltrating Tregs sorted from the breast tumor. CDR3: CASSLTAGRTGELFF. The CDR3, as DNA: TGCGCCAGCAGCTTGACGGCAGGGCGGACCGGGGAGCTGTTTTTT.